This entry lists 2 T cell receptor beta chains sequenced from one sample in a study of T-cell memory formation after mild COVID-19. TCRdb re-called the 5' RACE reads with MiXCR, one entry per CDR3 protein. The sample carries around 130,000 distinct CDR3 sequences, about 6% recorded once. Sequencing used PBMCs or a T cell subset sorted from them (not recorded which). These receptors were collected from an adult woman who had mild COVID-19 (a few samples of this study predate the infection). Cell type and time point are not known.

The table lists this clonotype with a few counts. The DNA for the CDR3 is TGCAGTGCTACAGGGGGCCGGACTGAAGCTTTCTTT. It codes for CSATGGRTEAFF. The V and J genes are TRBV20-1 and TRBJ1-1; TRBD1 agrees at 8 bases. The germline gives CDR1 DFQATT, CDR2 SNEGSKA (reference sequence). This CDR3 contains 12 residues. Trimming at V came to 4 bases and at J to 5 bases, leaving 3 bases not matched to a gene.

This clonotype was counted many times. The V and J genes are TRBV7-3 and TRBJ2-3; tentatively, D is TRBD1 (6 bases). The CDR3 contains 14 residues. Trimming took 5 bases from V and 0 from J, leaving 9 bases between them. Per the germline V gene, CDR1 is SGHTA and CDR2 is FQGTGA. The CDR3 DNA sequence: TGTGCCAGCAGCATACAGGGCAGCACAGATACGCAGTATTTT. This gives the protein CASSIQGSTDTQYF.